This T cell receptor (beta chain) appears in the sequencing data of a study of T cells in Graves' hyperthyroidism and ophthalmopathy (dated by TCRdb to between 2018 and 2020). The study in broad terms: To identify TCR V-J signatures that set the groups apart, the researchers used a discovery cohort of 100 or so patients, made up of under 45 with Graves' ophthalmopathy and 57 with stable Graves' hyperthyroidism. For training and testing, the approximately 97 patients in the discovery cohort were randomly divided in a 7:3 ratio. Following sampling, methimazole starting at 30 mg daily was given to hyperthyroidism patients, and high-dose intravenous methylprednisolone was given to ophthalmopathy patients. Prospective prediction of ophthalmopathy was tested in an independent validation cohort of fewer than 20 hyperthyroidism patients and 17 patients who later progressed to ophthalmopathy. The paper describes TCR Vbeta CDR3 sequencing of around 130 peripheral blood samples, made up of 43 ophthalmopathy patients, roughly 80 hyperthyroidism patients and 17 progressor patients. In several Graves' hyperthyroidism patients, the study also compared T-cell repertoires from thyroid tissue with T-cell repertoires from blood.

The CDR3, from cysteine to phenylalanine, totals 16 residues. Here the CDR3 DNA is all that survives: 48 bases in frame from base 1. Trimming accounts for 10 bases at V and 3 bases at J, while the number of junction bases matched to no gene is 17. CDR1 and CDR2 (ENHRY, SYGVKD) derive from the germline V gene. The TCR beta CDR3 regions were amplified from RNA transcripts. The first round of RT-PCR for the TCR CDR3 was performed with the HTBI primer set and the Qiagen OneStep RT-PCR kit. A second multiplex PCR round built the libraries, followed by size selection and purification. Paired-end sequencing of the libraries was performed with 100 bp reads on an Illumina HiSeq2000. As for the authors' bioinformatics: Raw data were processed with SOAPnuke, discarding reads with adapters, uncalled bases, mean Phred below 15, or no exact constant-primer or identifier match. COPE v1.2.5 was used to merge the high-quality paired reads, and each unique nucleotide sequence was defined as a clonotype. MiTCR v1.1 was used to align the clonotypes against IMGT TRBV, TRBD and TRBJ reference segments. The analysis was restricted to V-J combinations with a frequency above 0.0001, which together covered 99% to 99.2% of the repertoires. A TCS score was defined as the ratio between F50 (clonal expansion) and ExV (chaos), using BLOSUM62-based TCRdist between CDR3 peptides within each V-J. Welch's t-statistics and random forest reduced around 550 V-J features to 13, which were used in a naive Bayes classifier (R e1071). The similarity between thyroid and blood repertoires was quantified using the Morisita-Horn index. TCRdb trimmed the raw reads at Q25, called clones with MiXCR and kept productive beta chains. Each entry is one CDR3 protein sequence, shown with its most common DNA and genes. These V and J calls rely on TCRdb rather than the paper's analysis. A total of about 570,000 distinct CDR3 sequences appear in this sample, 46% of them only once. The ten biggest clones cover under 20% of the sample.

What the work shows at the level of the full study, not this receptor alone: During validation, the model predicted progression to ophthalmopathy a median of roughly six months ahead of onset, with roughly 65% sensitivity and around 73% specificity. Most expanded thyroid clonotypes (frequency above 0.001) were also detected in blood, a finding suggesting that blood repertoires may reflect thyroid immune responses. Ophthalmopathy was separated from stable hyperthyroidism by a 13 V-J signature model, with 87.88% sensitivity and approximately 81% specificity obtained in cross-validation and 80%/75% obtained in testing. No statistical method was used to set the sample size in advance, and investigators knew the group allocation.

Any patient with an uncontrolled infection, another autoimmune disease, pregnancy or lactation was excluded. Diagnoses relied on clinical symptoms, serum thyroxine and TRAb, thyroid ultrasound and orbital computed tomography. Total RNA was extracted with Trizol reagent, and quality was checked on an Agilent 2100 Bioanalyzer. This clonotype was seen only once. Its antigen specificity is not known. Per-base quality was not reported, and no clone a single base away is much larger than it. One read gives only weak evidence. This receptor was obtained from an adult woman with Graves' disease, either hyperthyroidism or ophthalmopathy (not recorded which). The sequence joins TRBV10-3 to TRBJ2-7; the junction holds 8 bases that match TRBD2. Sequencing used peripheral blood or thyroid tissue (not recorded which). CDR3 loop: CASTFRLGAGVYEQYF. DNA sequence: TGTGCCAGCACCTTCCGCTTGGGAGCGGGAGTCTACGAGCAGTACTTC.